This entry concerns a single TCR beta chain. Its target is unknown. Each sample's TCRB immunosequencing used around 510 nanograms of biopsy DNA. Clones were read by immunoSEQ multiplex PCR, and TCRdb kept only the in-frame ones, dropping some. The table has 2,000 or so clones, around nine tenths seen once. This entry comes from a study of T cell repertoires in ileal Crohn's disease. Study-wide findings and caveats: The median delay to postoperative endoscopy was approximately 6.4 months. Every patient over 26.8% clonality showed endoscopic recurrence.

Time point specified: neoterminal ileum biopsy at postoperative endoscopy, about 6 months after surgery. V was clipped by 0 bases and J by 1 base, with 17 bases between them. This CDR3 spans 18 amino acids. Germline CDR1 is SGHKS and CDR2 is YYEKEE (reference sequence). The chain links TRBV5-5 to TRBJ1-3; D is perhaps TRBD1 (6 bases). The sequenced material came from ileal tissue. This receptor was identified in an adult with Crohn's disease. The CDR3 sequence: CASSLEQGRVLSGNTIYF. As DNA, the CDR3 is TGTGCCAGCAGCTTGGAACAGGGAAGAGTCCTGTCTGGAAACACCATATATTTT.